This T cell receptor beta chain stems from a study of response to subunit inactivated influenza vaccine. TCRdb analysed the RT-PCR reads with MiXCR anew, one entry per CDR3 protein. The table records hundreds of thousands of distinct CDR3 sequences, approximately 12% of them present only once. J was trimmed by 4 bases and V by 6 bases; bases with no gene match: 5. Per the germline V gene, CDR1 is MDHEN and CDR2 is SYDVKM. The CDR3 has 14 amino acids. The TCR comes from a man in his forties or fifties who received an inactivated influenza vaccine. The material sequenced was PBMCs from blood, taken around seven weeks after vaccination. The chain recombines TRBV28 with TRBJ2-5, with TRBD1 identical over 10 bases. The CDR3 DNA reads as TGTGCCAGCAGCCGCGGGACAGGGGTAGAGACCCAGTACTTC. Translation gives CASSRGTGVETQYF.